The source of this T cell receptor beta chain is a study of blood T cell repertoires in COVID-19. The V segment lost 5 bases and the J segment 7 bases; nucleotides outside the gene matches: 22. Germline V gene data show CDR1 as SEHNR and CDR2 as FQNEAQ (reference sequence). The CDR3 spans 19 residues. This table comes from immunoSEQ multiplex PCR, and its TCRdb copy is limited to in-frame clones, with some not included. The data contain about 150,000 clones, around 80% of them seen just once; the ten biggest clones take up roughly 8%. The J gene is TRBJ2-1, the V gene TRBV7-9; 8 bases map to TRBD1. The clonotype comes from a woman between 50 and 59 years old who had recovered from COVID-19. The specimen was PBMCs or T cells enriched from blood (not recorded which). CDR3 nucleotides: TGTGCCAGCAGCCAGCTAAGGGGCCAGGGGGCAAATATGCTGAATGAGCAGTTCTTC. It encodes CASSQLRGQGANMLNEQFF. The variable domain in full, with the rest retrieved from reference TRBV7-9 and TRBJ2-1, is DTGVSQNPRHKITKRGQNVTFRCDPISEHNRLYWYRQTLGQGPEFLTYFQNEAQLEKSRLLSDRFSAERPKGSFSTLEIQRTEQGDSAMYLCASSQLRGQGANMLNEQFFGPGTRLTVL.